This T cell receptor beta chain was identified in a study of HIV-infected patients and healthy controls (dated by TCRdb to the mid-2010s). Regarding this clonotype: Its antigen is still unknown. No quality values exist for individual bases; no much larger clone is one base distant.

The library was built by means of 5' RACE. Sequencing took place on an Illumina MiSeq. TCRdb reanalyzed the raw reads on its own, using fastp at Q25 for trimming and MiXCR for clone calling, and kept in-frame beta chains. Duplicate CDR3 protein sequences are folded into a single record with the most common DNA and genes. The sample includes roughly 70,000 distinct CDR3 sequences, with around 16% observed a single time. The biggest ten clones account for approximately 5% of the sample. The receptor comes from a human donor in good health. Sequencing input: CD4+ T cells from blood.

The CDR3 reads CSARAVAGGYNEQFF. The DNA sequence is TGCAGTGCTAGAGCCGTAGCGGGGGGATACAATGAGCAGTTCTTC. The chain links TRBV20-1 with TRBJ2-1; 10 junctional bases match TRBD2. CDR1 and CDR2, looked up from the germline V gene (reference sequence), are DFQATT and SNEGSKA. The CDR3 covers 15 residues, taking in both the cysteine and the phenylalanine. Of the read, only the CDR3 DNA is kept; its 45 bases are in frame from base 1. The germline V and J ends show losses of 1 base and 4 bases respectively, and no gene match explains 4 bases of the junction.